The source of this T cell receptor beta chain is a study of CD8+ T cells in alopecia areata. Overall study context: Treated patients swallowed 5 to 10 mg of oral tofacitinib twice daily. Scalp area affected, as a percentage, set the severity score of treated patients. Study outcomes and limitations: Affected scalp, especially in alopecia totalis/universalis, had a higher clonality than normal scalp did.

V lost 0 bases and J 7 bases, leaving 4 bases between the germline ends. This CDR3 has 12 amino acids. Germline V gene data show CDR1 as SGDLS and CDR2 as YYNGEE. Following RNA extraction, reverse transcription yielded cDNA that acted as the sequencing template. The table came from immunoSEQ multiplex PCR; TCRdb's copy has only in-frame clones and leaves some out. The sample records around 100,000 clones, about 70% being singletons. Specified treatment: oral pan-JAK inhibitor, 5-10 mg twice daily. Sorting from PBMCs produced CD4+ and CD8+ T cells. The table lists this clone with a few counts. Its antigen is still unknown. Other DNA sequences from this sample encode an identical CDR3 as well.

The specimen was CD8+ T cells sorted from blood, collected around week 44, from a patient treated with tofacitinib. The clonotype was recovered from a human donor with alopecia areata. The chain couples TRBV9 to TRBJ2-2; D unresolved. In nucleotides, the CDR3 is TGTGCCAGCAGCGTAGTAAACGGGGAGCTGTTTTTT. Its protein is CASSVVNGELFF.